The text below deals with one T cell receptor beta chain. What it binds is not known. Using immunoSEQ multiplex PCR, the repertoire was profiled, and TCRdb retains in-frame clones only, with some absent. Here the sample spans approximately 80,000 clones, 70% to 90% being singletons. These data come from a study of T cell responses to AZD1222 COVID-19 vaccine. Study-wide results and limits: Donor demographics were predominantly white British with a female majority; clonal diversity may be underestimated. Recipients of two AZD1222 doses showed rising Spike-specific TCR breadth and depth. Researchers report vaccine-associated CD4 TCRs spanning spike, with dominance at 160-218 and 743-854.

Germline V gene sequence: CDR1 MDHEN, CDR2 SYDVKM. Trimming at V came to 7 bases and at J to 4 bases, leaving 6 bases not matched to a gene. CDR3 length: 14 amino acids. Pooling of second doses given at about 4 or about 12 weeks was done. The TCR comes from an adult who received the AZD1222 COVID-19 vaccine. The source material was peripheral blood, sampled 28 days after the second AZD1222 dose. The chain has TRBV28 and TRBJ2-7; 11 bases map to TRBD1. CDR3 nucleotides: TGTGCCAGCATAAGGACAGGGGGCCAGTACGAGCAGTACTTC. As protein: CASIRTGGQYEQYF. Looking up the rest from reference TRBV28 and TRBJ2-7 gives the full variable domain: DVKVTQSSRYLVKRTGEKVFLECVQDMDHENMFWYRQDPGLGLRLIYFSYDVKMKEKGDIPEGYSVSREKKERFSLILESASTNQTSMYLCASIRTGGQYEQYFGPGTRLTVT.